The 13 T cell receptor beta chains given below trace back to one sample, sequenced in a study of T cell responses to AZD1222 COVID-19 vaccine. Assay: immunoSEQ multiplex PCR; the TCRdb copy retains only in-frame clones and omits some. The top ten clones hold roughly 10% of a sample with about 92,000 clones, just over 85% of them seen once. Material: peripheral blood, obtained on day 0 of AZD1222 vaccination. The receptors here all came from an adult in good health.

V usage is TRBV7-2 and J usage is TRBJ2-2, with D hard to call. This CDR3 has 13 residues. Trimming took off 7 bases at V and 5 bases at J, with 11 bases between the two ends. Germline V gene sequence: CDR1 SGHTA, CDR2 FQGNSA. The CDR3 nucleotides are TGTGCCAGCACCGGCCTACGGACCGGGGAGCTGTTTTTT. Residues: CASTGLRTGELFF.

The chain's CDR3 is CASSFGLAGVTGELFF. CDR3 in DNA: TGTGCCAGCAGCTTCGGACTAGCGGGAGTAACCGGGGAGCTGTTTTTT. J is TRBJ2-2 and V is TRBV7-3; 13 nucleotides match TRBD2. Germline values: CDR1 SGHTA, CDR2 FQGTGA. This CDR3 is 16 amino acids long. The ends lost 3 bases at V and 5 bases at J; junction bases unmatched: 3.

The rearrangement links TRBV3-1 (or the pseudogene TRBV3-2) to TRBJ1-1; unclear D gene. CDR1 and CDR2 (germline): LGHDT, YNNKEL (reference sequence). V lost 0 bases and J 4 bases, leaving 9 bases between the germline ends. This CDR3 spans 14 amino acids. CDR3 sequence: CASSQEVIGTEAFF. In nucleotides, the CDR3 is TGTGCCAGCAGCCAAGAAGTAATAGGCACTGAAGCTTTCTTT.

This sequence joins TRBV5-4 and TRBJ2-3; tentative D call: TRBD2 (5 bases). V was cut by 4 bases and J by 0 bases, with 12 bases left in between. This CDR3 is 15 amino acids long. Per germline, CDR1 SGHNT and CDR2 YYREEE (reference sequence). The CDR3 here is CASSPDYFSTDTQYF. The CDR3 DNA is TGTGCCAGCAGCCCTGACTATTTTAGCACAGATACGCAGTATTTT.

This rearrangement joins TRBV29-1 to TRBJ2-1; TRBD1 matches 12 bases. V lost 3 bases, J lost 8 bases, and 2 bases stayed unmatched. CDR3 length equals 13 residues. CDR1 is SQVTM and CDR2 is ANQGSEA in the germline V gene. CDR3 residues: CSVDGTGGDEQFF. The CDR3 DNA sequence: TGCAGCGTTGATGGGACAGGGGGCGATGAGCAGTTCTTC.

V gene TRBV7-2 combines with J gene TRBJ2-7; D is unclear. Germline V gene sequence: CDR1 SGHTA, CDR2 FQGNSA. CDR3 length equals 13 residues. Trimming took 4 bases from V and 3 from J, leaving 10 bases between them. In nucleotides, the CDR3 is TGTGCCAGCAGCTCCGGACCTAACTACGAGCAGTACTTC. Residues: CASSSGPNYEQYF.

The rearrangement joins TRBV4-2 to TRBJ1-2; 7 bases line up with TRBD1. Germline V gene data show CDR1 as LGHNA and CDR2 as YNFKEQ. V gave up 1 base and J gave up 2 bases; unmatched junction bases: 7. The CDR3 contains 16 residues. CDR3: CASSQAYRGENYGYTF. The CDR3 DNA sequence: TGTGCCAGCAGCCAAGCCTACAGGGGAGAGAACTATGGCTACACCTTC.

The rearrangement links TRBV7-9 to TRBJ2-2, with D possibly being TRBD1 (5 bases). V was shortened by 7 bases and J by 6 bases, with 6 bases between the two germline ends. Per germline, CDR1 SEHNR and CDR2 FQNEAQ (reference sequence). The CDR3 consists of 11 residues. CDR3 coding DNA: TGTGCCAGCATCAGGGCCGGGGAGCTGTTTTTT. This translates into CASIRAGELFF.

V is TRBV19 and J is TRBJ2-1; a possible D gene is TRBD2 (5 bases). CDR1 and CDR2 from the germline V gene are LNHDA and SQIVND (reference sequence). This CDR3 is 14 amino acids long. Trimming stripped 3 bases from V and 7 bases from J, with 13 bases between. The CDR3 nucleotides are TGTGCCAGTAGTATGAACCGGGAATGGAATGAGCAGTTCTTC. Amino acid sequence: CASSMNREWNEQFF.

This chain joins TRBV19 and TRBJ2-4; tentatively, D is TRBD2 (6 bases). The ends were cut back, 5 bases at V and 2 bases at J, with 10 bases in the middle. The CDR3 runs 14 residues. In germline, CDR1 is LNHDA, CDR2 SQIVND (reference sequence). Here the CDR3 reads CASSGTGPKNIQYF. CDR3 nucleotides: TGTGCCAGTAGTGGGACTGGTCCCAAAAACATTCAGTACTTC. The variable domain in full, with the rest retrieved from reference TRBV19 and TRBJ2-4, is DGGITQSPKYLFRKEGQNVTLSCEQNLNHDAMYWYRQDPGQGLRLIYYSQIVNDFQKGDIAEGYSVSREKKESFPLTVTSAQKNPTAFYLCASSGTGPKNIQYFGAGTRLSVL.

J is TRBJ2-7 and V is TRBV5-5; 12 nucleotides line up with TRBD1. CDR1 SGHKS and CDR2 YYEKEE come from the germline V gene (reference sequence). The CDR3 is made up of 16 amino acids. V lost 5 bases to trimming and J lost 4 bases; unmatched junction nucleotides: 10. CDR3 protein: CASSSTGTGGWYEQYF. In DNA form, the CDR3 reads TGTGCCAGCAGTTCAACCGGGACAGGGGGCTGGTACGAGCAGTACTTC.

This clone occurred once. This chain uses TRBV29-1 with TRBJ2-7; D not resolved. Germline CDR1 is SQVTM and CDR2 is ANQGSEA. The CDR3 has 11 amino acids. The V gene lost 4 bases and the J gene lost 7 bases, with 11 bases spanning the gap. The CDR3 reads CSVGHPEEQYF. As DNA, the CDR3 is TGCAGCGTTGGGCACCCGGAGGAGCAGTACTTC.

This chain uses TRBV6-5 with TRBJ1-1; D is uncertain. Looked up from germline, CDR1 is MNHEY and CDR2 is SVGAGI. The CDR3 covers 14 residues. Trimming left V 4 bases short and J 1 base short, with 10 bases between. CDR3 in amino acids: CASSFRQANTEAFF. The CDR3 coding sequence is TGTGCCAGCAGTTTTAGACAAGCGAACACTGAAGCTTTCTTT.